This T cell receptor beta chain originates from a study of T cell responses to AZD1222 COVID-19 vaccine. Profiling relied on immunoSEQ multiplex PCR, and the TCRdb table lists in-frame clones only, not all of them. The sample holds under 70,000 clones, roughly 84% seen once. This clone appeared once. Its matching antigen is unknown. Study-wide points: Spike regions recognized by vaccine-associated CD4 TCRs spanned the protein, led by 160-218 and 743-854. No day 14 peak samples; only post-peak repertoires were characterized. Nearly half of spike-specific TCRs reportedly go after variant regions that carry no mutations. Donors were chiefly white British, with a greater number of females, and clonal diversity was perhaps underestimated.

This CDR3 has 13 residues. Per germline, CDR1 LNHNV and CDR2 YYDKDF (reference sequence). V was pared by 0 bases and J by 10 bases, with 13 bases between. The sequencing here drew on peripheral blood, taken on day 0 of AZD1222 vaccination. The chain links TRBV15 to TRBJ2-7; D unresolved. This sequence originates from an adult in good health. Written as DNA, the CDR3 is TGTGCCACCAGCAGAGAGGTTTCGCTAGAACAGTACTTC. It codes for CATSREVSLEQYF.